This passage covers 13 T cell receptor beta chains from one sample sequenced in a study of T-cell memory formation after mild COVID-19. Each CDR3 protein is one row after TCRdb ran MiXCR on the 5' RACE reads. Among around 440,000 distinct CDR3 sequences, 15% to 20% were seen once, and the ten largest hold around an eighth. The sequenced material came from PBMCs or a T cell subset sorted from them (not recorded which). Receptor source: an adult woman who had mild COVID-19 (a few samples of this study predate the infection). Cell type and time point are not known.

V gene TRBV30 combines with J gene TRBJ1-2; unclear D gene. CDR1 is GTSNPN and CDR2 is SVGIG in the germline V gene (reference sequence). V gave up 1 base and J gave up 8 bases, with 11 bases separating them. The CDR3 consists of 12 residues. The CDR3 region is CAWSAGSRGYTF. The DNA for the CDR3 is TGTGCCTGGAGTGCGGGCAGTCGGGGCTACACCTTC. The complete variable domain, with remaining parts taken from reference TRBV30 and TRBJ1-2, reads SQTIHQWPATLVQPVGSPLSLECTVEGTSNPNLYWYRQAAGRGLQLLFYSVGIGQISSEVPQNLSASRPQDRQFILSSKKLLLSDSGFYLCAWSAGSRGYTFGSGTRLTVV.

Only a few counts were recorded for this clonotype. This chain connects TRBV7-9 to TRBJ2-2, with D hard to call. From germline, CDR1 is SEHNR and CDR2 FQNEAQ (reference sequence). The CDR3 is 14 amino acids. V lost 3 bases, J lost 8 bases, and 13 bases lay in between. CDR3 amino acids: CASSLTPGAGELFF. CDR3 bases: TGTGCCAGCAGCTTGACCCCCGGTGCAGGGGAGCTGTTTTTT.

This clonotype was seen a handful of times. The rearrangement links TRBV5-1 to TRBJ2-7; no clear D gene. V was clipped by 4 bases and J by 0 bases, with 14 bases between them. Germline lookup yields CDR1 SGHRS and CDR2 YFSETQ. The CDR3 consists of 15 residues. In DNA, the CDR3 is TGCGCCAGCAGCCTTTTGGACCGGAGCTCCTACGAGCAGTACTTC. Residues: CASSLLDRSSYEQYF.

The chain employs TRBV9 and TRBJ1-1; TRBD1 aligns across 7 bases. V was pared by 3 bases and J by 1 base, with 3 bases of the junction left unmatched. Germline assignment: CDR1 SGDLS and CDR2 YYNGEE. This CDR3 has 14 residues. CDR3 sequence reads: CASSGRQGNTEAFF. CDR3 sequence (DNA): TGTGCCAGCAGCGGAAGACAGGGGAACACTGAAGCTTTCTTT.

CDR3 protein: CASSPSLADEAFF. The CDR3 DNA reads as TGTGCCAGCTCACCAAGTTTGGCAGATGAAGCTTTCTTT. V usage is TRBV18 and J usage is TRBJ1-1, with D uncertain. Germline CDR1 reads KGHSH; CDR2 reads LQKENI. V lost 2 bases, J lost 7 bases, and 11 bases lay in between. The CDR3 is 13 amino acids.

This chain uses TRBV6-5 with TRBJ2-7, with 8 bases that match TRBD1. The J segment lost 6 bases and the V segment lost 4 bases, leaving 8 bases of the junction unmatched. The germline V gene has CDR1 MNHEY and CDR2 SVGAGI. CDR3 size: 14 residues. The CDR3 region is CASSSPTGAGEQYF. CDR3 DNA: TGTGCCAGCAGTTCCCCGACAGGGGCGGGCGAGCAGTACTTC.

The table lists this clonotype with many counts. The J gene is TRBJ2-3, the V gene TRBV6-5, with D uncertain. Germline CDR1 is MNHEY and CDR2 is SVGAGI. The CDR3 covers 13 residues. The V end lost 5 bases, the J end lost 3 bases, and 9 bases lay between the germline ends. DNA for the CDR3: TGTGCCAGCAGTCGCGACGGGACAGATACGCAGTATTTT. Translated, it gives CASSRDGTDTQYF.

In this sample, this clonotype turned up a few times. CDR3 sequence: CASSLPGLAGPQIPEQYF. In DNA form, the CDR3 reads TGTGCCAGCAGCTTGCCGGGACTAGCGGGCCCGCAAATACCCGAGCAGTACTTC. The chain is built from TRBV5-6 and TRBJ2-7; TRBD2 agrees at 12 bases. The CDR3 contains 18 residues. V shed 1 base and J 6 bases; nucleotides not matched to a gene: 14. Germline V gene data show CDR1 as SGHDT and CDR2 as YYEEEE.

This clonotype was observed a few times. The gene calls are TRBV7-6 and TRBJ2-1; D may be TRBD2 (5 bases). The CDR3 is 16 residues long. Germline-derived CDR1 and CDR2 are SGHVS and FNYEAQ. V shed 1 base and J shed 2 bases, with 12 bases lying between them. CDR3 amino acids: CASSLGGLVTYNEQFF. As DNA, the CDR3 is TGTGCCAGCAGCTTAGGCGGACTCGTAACCTACAATGAGCAGTTCTTC.

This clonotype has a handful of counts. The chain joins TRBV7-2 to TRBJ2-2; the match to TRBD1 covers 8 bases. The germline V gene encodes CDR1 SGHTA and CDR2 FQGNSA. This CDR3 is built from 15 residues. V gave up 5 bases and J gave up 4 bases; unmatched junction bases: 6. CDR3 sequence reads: CASSQDRASTGELFF. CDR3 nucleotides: TGTGCCAGCAGCCAGGACAGGGCGTCCACCGGGGAGCTGTTTTTT.

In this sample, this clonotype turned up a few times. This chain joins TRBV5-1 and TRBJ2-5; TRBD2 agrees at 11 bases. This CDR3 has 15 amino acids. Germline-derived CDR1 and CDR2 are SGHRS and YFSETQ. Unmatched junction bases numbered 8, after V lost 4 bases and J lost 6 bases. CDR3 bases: TGCGCCAGCAGCACCGGGACTAGCGGCGCAAAGACCCAGTACTTC. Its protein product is CASSTGTSGAKTQYF.

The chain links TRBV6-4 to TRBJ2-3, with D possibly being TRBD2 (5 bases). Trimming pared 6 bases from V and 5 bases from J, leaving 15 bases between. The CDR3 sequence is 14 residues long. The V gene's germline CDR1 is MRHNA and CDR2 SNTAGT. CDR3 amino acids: CASRGDPAGDTQYF. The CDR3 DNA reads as TGTGCCAGCAGGGGAGACCCGGCTGGAGATACGCAGTATTTT.

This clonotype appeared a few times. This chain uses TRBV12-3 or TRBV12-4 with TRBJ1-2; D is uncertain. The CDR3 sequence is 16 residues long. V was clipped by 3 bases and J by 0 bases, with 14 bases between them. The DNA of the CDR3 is TGTGCCAGCAGTTTCGACGGTTTGACGGCTAACTATGGCTACACCTTC. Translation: CASSFDGLTANYGYTF.